A selection of T cell receptor beta chains follows, all from one sample in a study of T cells in tumors after PD-1 blockade. Method: immunoSEQ multiplex PCR; TCRdb's copy keeps in-frame clones and lacks some. The sample shows under 50,000 clones, approximately 80% of them seen only once. This sample comprised PBMCs, obtained before anti-PD-1 therapy. These receptors were obtained from a human donor with advanced basal cell or squamous cell carcinoma (not recorded which). The CDR3 runs from the conserved cysteine through the conserved F or W. A D gene is named only where the DNA matches it firmly. Clone size appears in some rows only: once, few, many, or a class for an expanded clone.

TRBJ1-5 TRBV28 TRBD1 . CASSRTGGLQPQHF TGTGCCAGCAGCAGGACAGGGGGTTTACAGCCCCAGCATTTT
TRBJ2-2 TRBV2 . once CASRDLWRGSTGELFF TGTGCCAGCAGGGACCTGTGGAGGGGTAGCACCGGGGAGCTGTTTTTT
TRBJ2-7 TRBV10-3 TRBD1 few CAVRDRLGDEQYF TGTGCCGTAAGGGACAGGTTAGGCGACGAGCAGTACTTC
TRBJ2-1 TRBV6-1 . . CASSEDRDRPYNEQFF TGTGCCAGCAGTGAAGACCGGGACCGGCCCTACAATGAGCAGTTCTTC
TRBJ2-6 TRBV28 . few CASSFPLNSGANVLTF TGTGCCAGCAGTTTCCCCCTGAACTCTGGGGCCAACGTCCTGACTTTC
TRBJ1-2 TRBV19 . . CASSMENYGYTF TGTGCCAGTAGTATGGAGAACTATGGCTACACCTTC
TRBJ1-2 TRBV7-8 . . CASSLVGRGESGYTF TGTGCCAGCAGCTTAGTTGGCAGGGGTGAATCTGGCTACACCTTC
TRBJ2-1 TRBV11-3 . . CASSLVGGKVREQFF TGTGCCAGCAGCTTAGTTGGCGGGAAGGTTCGCGAGCAGTTCTTC
TRBJ2-2 TRBV18 TRBD2 . CASSPLTSGALNTGELFF TGTGCCAGCTCACCACTGACTAGCGGGGCTCTAAACACCGGGGAGCTGTTTTTT
TRBJ1-2 TRBV4-1 . . CASSPPPVQGSYGYTF TGCGCCAGCAGCCCCCCTCCCGTTCAGGGGTCCTATGGCTACACCTTC
TRBJ1-2 TRBV9 . . CASSYLEGYYGYTF TGTGCCAGCAGCTACCTAGAGGGGTACTATGGCTACACCTTC
TRBJ1-1 TRBV3-1/TRBV3-2 . . CASTKEWGENEAFF TGTGCCAGCACCAAAGAGTGGGGGGAGAATGAAGCTTTCTTT
TRBJ1-2 TRBV4-2 . . CASSPPNGDYGYTF TGTGCCAGCAGCCCCCCAAATGGGGACTATGGCTACACCTTC
TRBJ2-5 TRBV2 . . CASSGIPTWGETQYF TGTGCCAGCAGTGGTATACCGACCTGGGGAGAGACCCAGTACTTC
TRBJ2-3 TRBV5-8 . . CASSLEGVWDTQYF TGTGCCAGCAGCTTGGAGGGGGTTTGGGATACGCAGTATTTT
TRBJ1-2 TRBV5-1 . . CASSLAGGPGEGYTF TGCGCCAGCAGCTTGGCCGGGGGTCCCGGGGAGGGCTACACCTTC
TRBJ2-7 TRBV7-8 TRBD1 . CASSWPGQGSVSYEQYF TGTGCCAGCAGCTGGCCGGGACAGGGATCTGTCTCCTACGAGCAGTACTTC
TRBJ2-2 TRBV27 TRBD1 . CASSLTGYGELFF TGTGCCAGCAGTTTGACAGGGTACGGGGAGCTGTTTTTT
TRBJ2-1 TRBV29-1 TRBD1 . CSVDGQGEDNEQFF TGCAGCGTTGATGGACAGGGGGAAGACAATGAGCAGTTCTTC
TRBJ2-7 TRBV7-6 TRBD2 . CASSLRAGAHYEQYF TGTGCCAGCAGCTTACGAGCGGGGGCCCACTACGAGCAGTACTTC
TRBJ1-1 TRBV29-1 . once CSVVVRFSELNTEAFF TGCAGCGTTGTAGTCCGTTTTAGTGAGTTGAACACTGAAGCTTTCTTT
TRBJ2-7 TRBV6-6 TRBD1 once CATKGGTGTEQYF TGTGCCACCAAAGGAGGGACAGGGACCGAGCAGTACTTC
TRBJ2-1 TRBV9 TRBD2 . CASSVDRLAGVGEQFF TGTGCCAGCAGCGTAGACCGCCTAGCGGGAGTAGGTGAGCAGTTCTTC
TRBJ2-7 TRBV5-6 TRBD1 . CASSFGTGGEQYF TGTGCCAGCAGCTTCGGGACAGGGGGCGAGCAGTACTTC
TRBJ1-2 TRBV5-6 TRBD1 . CASSSLLDPGQGYTF TGTGCCAGCAGCTCCCTTTTAGACCCGGGACAGGGCTACACCTTC
TRBJ2-3 TRBV15 TRBD1 . CATSLGQGGTDTQYF TGTGCCACCAGCCTAGGACAGGGCGGCACAGATACGCAGTATTTT
TRBJ1-2 TRBV3-1/TRBV3-2 . . CASSQEATNYGYTF TGTGCCAGCAGCCAAGAGGCAACTAACTATGGCTACACCTTC
TRBJ2-5 TRBV7-8 TRBD2 . CASSLGLAELQETQYF TGTGCCAGCAGCTTGGGGCTAGCGGAACTCCAAGAGACCCAGTACTTC
TRBJ2-7 TRBV2 TRBD1 . CASEGQGNSYEQYF TGTGCCAGCGAGGGACAGGGAAACTCCTACGAGCAGTACTTC
TRBJ1-6 TRBV27 . . CASSTIPSTGLLHF TGTGCCAGCAGTACCATACCCTCGACCGGACTCCTCCACTTT
TRBJ2-5 TRBV20-1 . . CSAQLETQYF TGCAGTGCTCAATTGGAGACCCAGTACTTC
TRBJ2-7 TRBV6-5 . . CASSYRQGYGQYF TGTGCCAGCAGTTACCGGCAAGGCTACGGGCAGTACTTC
TRBJ2-2 TRBV7-8 TRBD1 once CATGTVNTGELFF TGTGCTACCGGGACAGTGAACACCGGGGAGCTGTTTTTT
TRBJ1-5 TRBV24-1 . . CATSDLNQPQHF TGTGCCACCAGTGACTTAAATCAGCCCCAGCATTTT
TRBJ2-7 TRBV12-3/TRBV12-4 . . CASSLTGIEQYF TGTGCCAGCAGTTTAACGGGGATCGAGCAGTACTTC
TRBJ1-1 TRBV20-1 TRBD1 once CSADRAREAFF TGCAGTGCTGACAGGGCCCGTGAAGCTTTCTTT
TRBJ2-2 TRBV7-6 TRBD2 . CASSLVGSTSGFTGELFF TGTGCCAGCAGCTTAGTAGGGAGTACTAGCGGTTTCACCGGGGAGCTGTTTTTT
TRBJ1-4 TRBV19 . . CASSILGATNEKLFF TGTGCCAGTAGTATACTGGGGGCGACTAATGAAAAACTGTTTTTT
TRBJ2-1 TRBV10-3 . . CAISGTGGAVNEQFF TGTGCCATCAGTGGAACGGGGGGCGCCGTCAATGAGCAGTTCTTC
TRBJ2-5 TRBV6-6 . . CATASSRGLETQYF TGTGCCACCGCGTCTAGCAGAGGGTTGGAGACCCAGTACTTC
TRBJ2-7 TRBV25-1 . . CASSESRDPYEQYF TGTGCCAGCAGTGAATCTCGGGACCCCTACGAGCAGTACTTC
TRBJ1-2 TRBV28 . few CASSLSSGARSDGYTF TGTGCCAGCAGTTTATCCTCGGGGGCCCGGTCCGATGGCTACACCTTC